The clone carrying this T cell receptor (beta chain) was observed many times. There are 14 residues in the CDR3. Germline lookup yields CDR1 SGHVS and CDR2 FNYEAQ. Trimming cost V 5 bases and J 4 bases, with 13 bases left between them. TCRdb used MiXCR to reprocess the RACE reads, holding one entry per CDR3 protein. This table holds roughly 82,000 distinct CDR3 sequences, around 11% found once. This record belongs to a study of human T cells and chemical hapten exposure. The time point: patch test 1, 2 weeks after DPC sensitization. Treatment here: therapeutic diphenylcyclopropenone sensitization with weekly scalp DPC.

This receptor was taken from a woman in her sixties or seventies with alopecia areata. Some clones in this sample may be carry-over from other donors' samples. V usage is TRBV7-6 and J usage is TRBJ2-3; TRBD2 is a possible D gene (5 bases). The sample here was whole blood, taken in connection with sensitization to the hapten diphenylcyclopropenone (DPC). CDR3 region: CASSTGYDADTQYF. The DNA for the CDR3 is TGTGCCAGCAGCACGGGGTATGACGCAGATACGCAGTATTTT.